One sample yielded the 12 T cell receptor beta chains listed below, sequenced in a study of radiotherapy plus CTLA-4 blockade in lung cancer. Sequencing used immunoSEQ multiplex PCR; TCRdb keeps in-frame clones, though not all of them. The sample has about 50,000 clones; roughly 86% are singletons. Sequencing used peripheral blood, obtained from a patient treated with radiotherapy plus ipilimumab. The receptors were gathered from a human donor with non-small cell lung cancer whose response to radiotherapy plus ipilimumab could not be evaluated.

The chain combines TRBV7-9 with TRBJ1-1; D possibly corresponds to TRBD1 (5 bases). CDR1 and CDR2 from the germline V gene are SEHNR and FQNEAQ (reference sequence). The CDR3 consists of 17 residues. Between the trimmed V and J ends, which lost 5 bases and 0 bases, there was a span of 19 bases. CDR3 sequence (DNA): TGTGCCAGCAGCCTCAACCCAGGGATGAACTTGAACACTGAAGCTTTCTTT. This gives the protein CASSLNPGMNLNTEAFF.

The chain links TRBV29-1 to TRBJ1-1, with D perhaps TRBD1 (6 bases). The V and J ends lost 6 bases and 4 bases respectively, with 15 bases between them. Germline V lookup: CDR1 SQVTM, CDR2 ANQGSEA. This CDR3 region has 13 residues. CDR3 nucleotide sequence: TGCAGCGTCAGACCGGACAGCCTCACTGAAGCTTTCTTT. This encodes CSVRPDSLTEAFF.

The chain is built from TRBV5-4 and TRBJ1-2; TRBD1 is a possible D gene (6 bases). The germline CDR1 and CDR2 sequences are SGHNT and YYREEE (reference sequence). The V end lost 4 bases, the J end lost 4 bases, and 14 bases lay between the germline ends. The CDR3 is 14 residues long. The CDR3 is CASSPSRGPYGYTF. The CDR3 DNA is TGTGCCAGCAGCCCAAGCAGGGGTCCCTATGGCTACACCTTC.

The chain has TRBV23-1 and TRBJ2-1; no reliable D call. TRBV23-1 is marked as an open reading frame, function uncertain. CDR3 length equals 17 residues. V was clipped by 6 bases and J by 1 base, with 19 bases between them. The CDR3 sequence: CASRFLVLGSSYNEQFF. DNA of the CDR3: TGCGCCAGCAGATTTTTGGTTCTTGGCTCTTCCTACAATGAGCAGTTCTTC.

This chain uses TRBV9 with TRBJ2-3; TRBD2 aligns across 8 bases. In germline, CDR1 is SGDLS, CDR2 YYNGEE. Losses at the gene ends were 4 bases for V and 0 bases for J; bases not matched to a gene: 7. The CDR3 sequence is 16 residues long. CDR3 nucleotides: TGTGCCAGCAGCCCCAGAGCGGGAGAAAGCACAGATACGCAGTATTTT. Residues: CASSPRAGESTDTQYF.

The V gene is TRBV28, the J gene TRBJ2-3; possible D gene TRBD2, 5 bases. Germline V lookup: CDR1 MDHEN, CDR2 SYDVKM. V gave up 2 bases and J gave up 5 bases, with 11 bases separating them. This CDR3 is 14 amino acids long. In DNA, the CDR3 is TGTGCCAGCAGTTTACGTACCGAGGGAGATACGCAGTATTTT. Translating it yields CASSLRTEGDTQYF.

The gene calls are TRBV14 and TRBJ1-2; D unclear. The CDR3 consists of 14 residues. V lost 4 bases, J lost 4 bases, and 13 bases lay in between. The germline V gene encodes CDR1 SGHDN and CDR2 FVKESK. The CDR3 here is CASSPPAPAYGYTF. For the CDR3, the DNA is TGTGCCAGCAGCCCCCCAGCGCCCGCCTATGGCTACACCTTC.

The V gene is TRBV4-2, the J gene TRBJ1-1; TRBD1 matches at 7 bases. In germline, CDR1 is LGHNA, CDR2 YNFKEQ. This CDR3 contains 15 residues. The J segment lost 0 bases and the V segment lost 4 bases, leaving 5 bases of the junction unmatched. The CDR3: CASSPRQGLNTEAFF. The CDR3 DNA follows: TGTGCCAGCAGCCCTAGACAGGGATTGAACACTGAAGCTTTCTTT.

This clone was seen more than once but under ten times. The chain links TRBV11-1 to TRBJ2-3; D remains unclear. Germline V gene data show CDR1 as SGHAT and CDR2 as FQDESV (reference sequence). Deletions cut 5 bases from V and 3 bases from J, with 6 bases between. The CDR3 totals 12 residues. For the CDR3, the DNA is TGTGCCAGCAGCCTAACGACAGATACGCAGTATTTT. As protein: CASSLTTDTQYF.

This clone turned up a few times. V is TRBV30 and J is TRBJ2-7; a possible D gene is TRBD1 (6 bases). V was clipped by 0 bases and J by 0 bases, with 12 bases between them. CDR3 length: 15 amino acids. Germline V gene data show CDR1 as GTSNPN and CDR2 as SVGIG (reference sequence). CDR3 DNA sequence: TGTGCCTGGAGTGTACGGAGACAGGCCTCCTACGAGCAGTACTTC. Protein product: CAWSVRRQASYEQYF.

The chain uses TRBV30 and TRBJ1-2; the D is unclear. Between the trimmed V and J ends, which lost 1 base and 7 bases, there was a span of 19 bases. Germline V gene data show CDR1 as GTSNPN and CDR2 as SVGIG (reference sequence). CDR3 size: 15 residues. The CDR3 nucleotides read TGTGCCTGGAGTGCAGTATTCGGGTTCTTGGGTGGCTACACCTTC. Amino acids: CAWSAVFGFLGGYTF.

This clone was detected once. Written as DNA, the CDR3 is TGTGCCAGCAAGGTGTCAGGGGGTCAGCCCCAGCATTTT. This codes for CASKVSGGQPQHF. This sequence joins TRBV28 and TRBJ1-5; 7 nucleotides match TRBD1. Germline loops: CDR1 MDHEN, CDR2 SYDVKM. The ends lost 7 bases at V and 6 bases at J; junction bases unmatched: 6. There are 13 residues in the CDR3.